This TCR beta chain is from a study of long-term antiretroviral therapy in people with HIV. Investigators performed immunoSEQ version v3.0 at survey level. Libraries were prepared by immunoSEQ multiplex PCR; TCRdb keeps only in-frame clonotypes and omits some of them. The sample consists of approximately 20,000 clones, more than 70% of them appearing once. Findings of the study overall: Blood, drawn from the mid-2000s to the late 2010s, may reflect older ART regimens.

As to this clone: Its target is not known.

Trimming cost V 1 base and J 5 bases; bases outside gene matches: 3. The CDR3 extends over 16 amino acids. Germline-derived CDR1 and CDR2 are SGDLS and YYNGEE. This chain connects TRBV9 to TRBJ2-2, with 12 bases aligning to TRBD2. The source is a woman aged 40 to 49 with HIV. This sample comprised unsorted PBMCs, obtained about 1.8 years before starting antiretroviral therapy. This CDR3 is CASSVLAGGRTGELFF. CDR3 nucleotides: TGTGCCAGCAGCGTACTAGCGGGGGGGCGGACCGGGGAGCTGTTTTTT.